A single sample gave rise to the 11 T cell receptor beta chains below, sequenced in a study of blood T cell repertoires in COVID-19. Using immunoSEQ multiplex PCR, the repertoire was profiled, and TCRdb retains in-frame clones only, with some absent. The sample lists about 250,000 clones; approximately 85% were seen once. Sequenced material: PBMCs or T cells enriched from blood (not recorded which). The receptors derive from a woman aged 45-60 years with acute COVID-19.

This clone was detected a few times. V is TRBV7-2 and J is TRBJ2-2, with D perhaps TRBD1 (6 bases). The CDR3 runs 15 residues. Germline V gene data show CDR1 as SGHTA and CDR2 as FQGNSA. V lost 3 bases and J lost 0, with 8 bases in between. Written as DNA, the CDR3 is TGTGCCAGCAGCTTCTGGACAGCGAACACCGGGGAGCTGTTTTTT. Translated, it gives CASSFWTANTGELFF. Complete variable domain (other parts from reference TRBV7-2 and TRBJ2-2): GAGVSQSPSNKVTEKGKDVELRCDPISGHTALYWYRQSLGQGLEFLIYFQGNSAPDKSGLPSDRFSAERTGGSVSTLTIQRTQQEDSAVYLCASSFWTANTGELFFGEGSRLTVL.

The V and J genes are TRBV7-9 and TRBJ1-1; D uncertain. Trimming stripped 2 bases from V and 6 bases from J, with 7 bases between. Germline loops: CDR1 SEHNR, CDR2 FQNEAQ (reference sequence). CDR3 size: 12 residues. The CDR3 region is CASSLWASEAFF. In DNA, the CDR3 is TGTGCCAGCAGCTTATGGGCTTCTGAAGCTTTCTTT.

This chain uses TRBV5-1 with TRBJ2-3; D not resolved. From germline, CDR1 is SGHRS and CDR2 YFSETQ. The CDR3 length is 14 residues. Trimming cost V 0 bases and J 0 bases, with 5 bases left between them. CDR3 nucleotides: TGCGCCAGCAGCTTGGAACAAAGCACAGATACGCAGTATTTT. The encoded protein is CASSLEQSTDTQYF.

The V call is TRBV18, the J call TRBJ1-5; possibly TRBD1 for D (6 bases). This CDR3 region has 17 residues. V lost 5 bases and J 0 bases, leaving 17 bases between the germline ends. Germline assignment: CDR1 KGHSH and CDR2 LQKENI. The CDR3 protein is CASSELRQVHSNQPQHF. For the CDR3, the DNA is TGTGCCAGCTCAGAACTTAGACAGGTACATAGCAATCAGCCCCAGCATTTT.

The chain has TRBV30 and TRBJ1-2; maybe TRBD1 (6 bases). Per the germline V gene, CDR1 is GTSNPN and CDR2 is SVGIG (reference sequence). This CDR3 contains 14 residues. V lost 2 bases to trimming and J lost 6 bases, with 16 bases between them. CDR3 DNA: TGTGCCTGGAGTACCCCCCGGGGGGCGAATGGCTACACCTTC. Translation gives CAWSTPRGANGYTF.

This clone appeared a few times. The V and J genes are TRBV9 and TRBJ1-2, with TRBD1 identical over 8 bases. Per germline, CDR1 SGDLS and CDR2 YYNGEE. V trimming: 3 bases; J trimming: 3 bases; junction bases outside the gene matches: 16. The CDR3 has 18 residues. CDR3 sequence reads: CASSEGAGGGGSYYGYTF. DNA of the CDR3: TGTGCCAGCAGCGAAGGGGCAGGGGGCGGCGGAAGTTACTATGGCTACACCTTC. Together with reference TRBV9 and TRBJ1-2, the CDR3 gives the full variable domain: DSGVTQTPKHLITATGQRVTLRCSPRSGDLSVYWYQQSLDQGLQFLIQYYNGEERAKGNILERFSAQQFPDLHSELNLSSLELGDSALYFCASSEGAGGGGSYYGYTFGSGTRLTVV.

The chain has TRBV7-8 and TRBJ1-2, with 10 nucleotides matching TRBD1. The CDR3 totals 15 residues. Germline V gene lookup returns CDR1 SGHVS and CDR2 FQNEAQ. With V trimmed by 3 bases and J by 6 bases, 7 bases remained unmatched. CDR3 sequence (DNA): TGTGCCAGCAGCTTCCGTGACAGGGGGCTGAATGGCTACACCTTC. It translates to CASSFRDRGLNGYTF.

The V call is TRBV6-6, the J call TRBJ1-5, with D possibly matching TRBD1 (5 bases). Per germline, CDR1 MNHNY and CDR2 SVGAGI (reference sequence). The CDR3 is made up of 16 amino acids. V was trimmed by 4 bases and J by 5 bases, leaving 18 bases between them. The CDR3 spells CASSFSLTGGDQPQHF. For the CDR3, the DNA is TGTGCCAGCAGTTTCTCCCTTACAGGCGGCGATCAGCCCCAGCATTTT.

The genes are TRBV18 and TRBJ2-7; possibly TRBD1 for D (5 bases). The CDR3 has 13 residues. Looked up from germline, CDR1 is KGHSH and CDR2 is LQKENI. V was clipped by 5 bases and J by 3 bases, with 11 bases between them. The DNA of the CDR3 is TGTGCCAGCTCAGCGGACATGAGCTACGAGCAGTACTTC. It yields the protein CASSADMSYEQYF.

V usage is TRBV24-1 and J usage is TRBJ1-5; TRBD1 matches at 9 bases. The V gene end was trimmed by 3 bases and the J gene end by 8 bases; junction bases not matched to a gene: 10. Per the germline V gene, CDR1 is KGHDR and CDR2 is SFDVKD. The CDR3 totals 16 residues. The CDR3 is CATSDGQGSNLEPQHF. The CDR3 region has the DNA TGTGCCACCAGTGATGGACAGGGGTCTAATCTGGAGCCCCAGCATTTT.

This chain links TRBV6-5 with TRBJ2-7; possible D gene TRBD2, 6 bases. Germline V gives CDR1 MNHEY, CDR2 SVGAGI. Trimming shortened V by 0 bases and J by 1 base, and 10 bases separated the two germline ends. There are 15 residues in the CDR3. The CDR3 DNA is TGTGCCAGCAGTTACTCCCAGGAGGGTTCCTACGAGCAGTACTTC. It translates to CASSYSQEGSYEQYF.